This paragraph reports one T cell receptor (beta chain). Its antigen is not yet known. Per-base qualities were not stored, and no clone one base away is much larger. Unstimulated PBMCs, after thawing, were stained for CD3, CD4 and CD8 and then FACS-sorted into CD3+CD4+ and CD3+CD8+ populations. Randomization to immunosuppression withdrawal applied to every one of the 8 studied subjects. Genomic DNA was isolated with the Qiagen DNeasy Blood and Tissue Kit. The data stem from a study of T cell clones after liver transplantation (dated by TCRdb to between 2019 and 2020). About the study as a whole: The samples were obtained from ITN030ST, a randomized trial that attempted immunosuppression withdrawal within 2 years after liver transplantation. No induction therapy was given to the subjects, and standard immunosuppression was administered until randomization at 12-24 months post-transplant. Donor-reactive T cell clones were identified by TCRbeta sequencing after a pre-transplant mixed lymphocyte reaction and then tracked in post-transplant blood. Tolerance was defined as complete withdrawal of immunosuppression for at least one year without a rise in liver enzymes beyond twice the upper limit of normal. As an antigen-independent comparator for donor-reactive sequences, third party-reactive TCRbeta sequences were also identified from pre-transplant MLRs. Blood samples were taken pre-transplant, pre-randomization before withdrawal, and post-randomization after full withdrawal or failed withdrawal. The study cohort included 8 liver transplant recipients, of whom 3 were classified as tolerant and 5 as non-tolerant. Three of the eight recipients were HCV-positive; the others were transplanted for non-autoimmune, non-viral indications.

Results and caveats for the whole study, not just this receptor: The decline in donor-reactive sequences exceeded the decline in third party-reactive sequences, suggesting partial antigen-specific deletion that was unrelated to withdrawal success. Because of small, heterogeneous patient numbers and non-standardized post-transplant time points, the conclusions were only preliminary. Without allograft tissue specimens, donor-reactive T cells may have migrated into the graft rather than being deleted. When repertoire turnover was accounted for, significantly reduced detection of donor-reactive sequences was found in 7 of 8 subjects for CD4 and in 8 of 8 subjects for CD8. In 5 of 8 subjects, regardless of tolerance or HCV status, circulating donor-reactive CD4 TCRbeta sequences dropped significantly post-transplant. In two subjects, low numbers of available donor cells limited the measurable donor-reactive repertoire.

High-throughput TCRbeta CDR3 sequencing of frozen genomic DNA was performed by immunoSEQ, including PCR amplification, mapping, bias correction and internal controls. As for how the authors treated the data: Productive rearrangements were retained, and unique TCRbeta sequences were defined by the CDR3 nucleotide sequence together with the V and J gene. For a sequence to be called donor-reactive, it needed a frequency of at least 0.01% and at least 5-fold expansion in CFSE-low cells compared with unstimulated pre-transplant cells. Per-subject minimum frequency thresholds, based on the lowest-template unstimulated sample, ensured at least 90% detection power. Jensen-Shannon divergence between the top 1000 TCRbeta sequences after and before transplant was used to measure repertoire turnover. Changes in detection of donor-reactive sequences were tested with two-sided Fisher's exact tests. TCRdb stores this immuneACCESS table with in-frame sequences only. Part of the clones is absent; in the studies checked, under half of the shortfall reflects unresolved V genes, and no reason is known for the rest. The V and J calls and clone size come from that table; D and trimming were worked out from the DNA. Recorded for this sample are over 50,000 clones; about 86% of them occurred a single time. The ten top clones hold 13% to 15% of the sample.

CDR1 LNHNV and CDR2 YYDKDF were looked up in the germline V gene (reference sequence). V sheds 5 bases and J sheds 3 bases, leaving 8 bases between their ends. Reading from cysteine to phenylalanine, the CDR3 counts 13 amino acids. Only the CDR3 portion is preserved as DNA: 39 bases, with reading frame beginning at the first base. This chain joins TRBV15 to TRBJ1-5; TRBD1 is possibly the D segment (5 matching bases). The input for sequencing was CD8+ T cells from blood, taken 12 months after liver transplant. The sequence was collected from a human patient who received a liver transplant. After a transplant, some of the T cells may come from the graft donor. The bases read TGTGCCACCAGCGGGGGGATCAATCAGCCCCAGCATTTT. This yields the protein CATSGGINQPQHF. Outside the CDR3, residues come from the reference TRBV15 and TRBJ1-5 proteins, so the full variable domain is: DAMVIQNPRYQVTQFGKPVTLSCSQTLNHNVMYWYQQKSSQAPKLLFHYYDKDFNNEADTPDNFQSRRPNTSFCFLDIRSPGLGDTAMYLCATSGGINQPQHFGDGTRLSIL.